The TCR beta chain described here comes from a study of blood T cell repertoires in COVID-19. Study overall: COVID-19 samples from acute and convalescent phases originated in the United States, Italy and Spain. The analysed material was cDNA or gDNA that came from T cells, B-cell-depleted T cells, or PBMCs.

Source study methods: Cell counts per sample came from amplifying reference gene primers. Some clones are missing from TCRdb's copy, which holds only in-frame ones; the method was immunoSEQ multiplex PCR. Clone size and V and J calls were adopted from that table, with D and trimming inferred from the DNA. The top ten clones hold 2.5% of a sample with 150,000 to 200,000 clones, over 75% of them seen once. The ends were cut back, 0 bases at V and 5 bases at J, with 14 bases in the middle. The CDR3 contains 15 residues. CDR1 is SGHRS, CDR2 YFSETQ, per germline. The chain employs TRBV5-1 and TRBJ1-1; a weak D match, TRBD1 (6 bases). Sequenced material: peripheral blood. The origin of this receptor is a man aged 40-49 years with active or convalescent COVID-19. The CDR3, as DNA: TGCGCCAGCAGCTTGGGTGGCAGGGGAGCGACTGAAGCTTTCTTT. Encoded protein: CASSLGGRGATEAFF. Variable domain in full (rest from reference TRBV5-1 and TRBJ1-1): KAGVTQTPRYLIKTRGQQVTLSCSPISGHRSVSWYQQTPGQGLQFLFEYFSETQRNKGNFPGRFSGRQFSNSRSEMNVSTLELGDSALYLCASSLGGRGATEAFFGQGTRLTVV.